The next 14 T cell receptor beta chains were all read from a single sample in a study of neurological immune-mediated disorders. TCRdb used MiXCR to reprocess the 5' RACE reads, holding one entry per CDR3 protein. The sample consists of approximately 30,000 distinct CDR3 sequences, approximately 4% of them appearing once. Sequencing input: CD4+ T cells from blood. Receptors originate from a woman in her 40s in good health.

This clonotype was seen ten or more times. The chain employs TRBV5-1 and TRBJ2-1, with TRBD2 matching over 13 bases. This CDR3 has 18 amino acids. CDR1 is SGHRS, CDR2 YFSETQ, per germline. V was clipped by 2 bases and J by 1 base; unmatched bases: 6. This chain's CDR3 is CASSLTKTSGRSYNEQFF. For the CDR3, the DNA is TGCGCCAGCAGCTTAACAAAGACTAGCGGGAGGTCCTACAATGAGCAGTTCTTC. Complete variable domain (other parts from reference TRBV5-1 and TRBJ2-1): KAGVTQTPRYLIKTRGQQVTLSCSPISGHRSVSWYQQTPGQGLQFLFEYFSETQRNKGNFPGRFSGRQFSNSRSEMNVSTLELGDSALYLCASSLTKTSGRSYNEQFFGPGTRLTVL.

The table lists this clonotype with many counts. The chain recombines TRBV11-2 with TRBJ2-1, with 11 positions matching TRBD2. The CDR3 runs 19 residues. Trimming took 1 base from V and 1 from J; bases not matched to a gene: 9. The germline V gene has CDR1 SGHAT and CDR2 FQNNGV. Here the CDR3 DNA reads TGTGCCAGCAGCTTAGGCCGCAAACTAGCGGGAGTATCCTACAATGAGCAGTTCTTC. It encodes CASSLGRKLAGVSYNEQFF.

There are many counts of this clonotype. The chain joins TRBV29-1 to TRBJ2-5, with TRBD1 identical over 8 bases. Trimming removed 2 bases from V and 5 bases from J; junction bases left unmatched: 4. The CDR3 runs 13 residues. The germline V gene encodes CDR1 SQVTM and CDR2 ANQGSEA. The DNA of the CDR3 is TGCAGCGTTGAACAGGGGGCAGTGGAGACCCAGTACTTC. It is translated as CSVEQGAVETQYF.

This clonotype showed up many times. V gene TRBV11-3 combines with J gene TRBJ2-1; TRBD2 matches at 7 bases. The germline V gene has CDR1 SGHNT and CDR2 YENEEA. The CDR3 covers 15 residues. The trim removed 3 bases at V and 5 bases at J, leaving 7 bases unmatched. The chain's CDR3 is CASSLSGTIHNEQFF. The CDR3 bases are TGTGCCAGCAGCTTGAGCGGGACGATCCACAATGAGCAGTTCTTC.

This clonotype was seen a few times. The chain employs TRBV7-6 and TRBJ2-1; 10 nucleotides match TRBD2. Trimming at V came to 7 bases and at J to 4 bases, leaving 4 bases not matched to a gene. Per the germline V gene, CDR1 is SGHVS and CDR2 is FNYEAQ. The CDR3 length is 14 residues. The CDR3 sequence: CASKRTSGYNEQFF. Here the CDR3 DNA reads TGTGCCAGCAAACGGACTAGCGGATACAATGAGCAGTTCTTC.

This clonotype has a count of ten or more. V is TRBV7-2 and J is TRBJ2-1, with 7 bases fitting TRBD2. The CDR3 covers 13 residues. The J segment lost 11 bases and the V segment lost 1 base, leaving 5 bases of the junction unmatched. Germline CDR1 is SGHTA and CDR2 is FQGNSA. The CDR3 here is CASSLDPGTKQFF. CDR3 nucleotides: TGTGCCAGCAGCTTAGATCCAGGGACTAAGCAGTTCTTC.

This clonotype has at least ten counts. The V gene is TRBV5-1, the J gene TRBJ2-7; 9 nucleotides align to TRBD2. The CDR3 contains 15 residues. Per the germline V gene, CDR1 is SGHRS and CDR2 is YFSETQ. V lost 2 bases and J lost 3; bases outside the gene matches: 6. In nucleotides, the CDR3 is TGCGCCAGCAGCTTCGGAACTAGCGGGTTCTACGAGCAGTACTTC. Its translation is CASSFGTSGFYEQYF.

This clonotype was detected many times. The chain carries TRBV5-1 and TRBJ1-1; 8 nucleotides agree with TRBD1. J gave up 3 bases and V 1 base, and 8 bases lay outside the gene matches. Germline CDR1 reads SGHRS; CDR2 reads YFSETQ. The CDR3 runs 16 residues. CDR3 sequence: CASSLWGQASDTEAFF. CDR3 DNA sequence: TGCGCCAGCAGCTTGTGGGGACAGGCCTCGGACACTGAAGCTTTCTTT.

The V and J genes are TRBV11-2 and TRBJ2-1; a possible D gene is TRBD2 (7 bases). Trimming cost V 6 bases and J 9 bases, with 21 bases left between them. Germline CDR1 is SGHAT and CDR2 is FQNNGV. CDR3 length equals 15 residues. The DNA of the CDR3 is TGTGCCAGCAGTATAACAAGTAGGGGGGAGGGTGAGCAGTTCTTC. As protein: CASSITSRGEGEQFF.

In this sample, this clonotype turned up many times. This chain joins TRBV28 and TRBJ2-7; 12 nucleotides match TRBD1. After removal of 8 bases from V and 6 bases from J, the junction contained 11 bases not matched to a gene. Looked up from germline, CDR1 is MDHEN and CDR2 is SYDVKM. CDR3 length: 15 amino acids. CDR3 sequence: CASWGPGQGAVEQYF. In nucleotides, the CDR3 is TGTGCCAGCTGGGGTCCGGGACAGGGGGCTGTCGAGCAGTACTTC.

This clonotype was observed a handful of times. The chain combines TRBV29-1 with TRBJ2-7; 9 positions agree with TRBD1. CDR1 and CDR2 from the germline V gene are SQVTM and ANQGSEA. The length of the CDR3 is 13 residues. V was clipped by 7 bases and J by 2 bases; unmatched bases: 6. The CDR3 protein is CSASRDRAYEQYF. The CDR3 DNA reads as TGCAGCGCCTCCCGGGACAGGGCCTACGAGCAGTACTTC.

This clonotype was detected ten times or more. The chain's CDR3 is CASSLFGLGQPQHF. CDR3 nucleotides: TGTGCCAGCAGTCTTTTTGGGTTAGGACAGCCCCAGCATTTT. V usage is TRBV28 and J usage is TRBJ1-5; no clear D. The CDR3 sequence is 14 residues long. Germline lookup yields CDR1 MDHEN and CDR2 SYDVKM. V lost 5 bases and J lost 7, with 15 bases in between.

At least ten counts were recorded for this clonotype. CDR3 protein: CASSVDRTYEQYF. CDR3 DNA sequence: TGTGCCAGCAGTGTGGACAGAACCTACGAGCAGTACTTC. The J gene is TRBJ2-7, the V gene TRBV6-1; D may be TRBD1 (6 bases). V was trimmed by 4 bases and J by 2 bases, leaving 9 bases between them. This CDR3 has 13 residues. Germline V gene data show CDR1 as MNHNS and CDR2 as SASEGT.

The sample holds many counts of this clonotype. The V call is TRBV5-1, the J call TRBJ1-2; 7 nucleotides agree with TRBD1. V trimming: 4 bases; J trimming: 4 bases; junction bases outside the gene matches: 13. Germline V CDR1 and CDR2: SGHRS, YFSETQ. CDR3 length equals 16 residues. The CDR3: CASSRIGQDGGYGYTF. DNA of the CDR3: TGCGCCAGCAGCCGAATAGGACAGGATGGGGGCTATGGCTACACCTTC.